This entry describes one T cell receptor beta chain. The entry originates in a study of blood T cell repertoires in COVID-19. The length of the CDR3 is 15 residues. Germline V gene sequence: CDR1 MNHEY, CDR2 SMNVEV (reference sequence). Deletions cut 4 bases from V and 3 bases from J, with 13 bases between. Using immunoSEQ multiplex PCR, the repertoire was profiled, and TCRdb retains in-frame clones only, with some absent. The table lists 65,000 to 80,000 clones, more than 75% of them singletons. This sequence joins TRBV27 and TRBJ1-5; D is perhaps TRBD1 (5 bases). This TCR was sampled from a human donor in a cohort sampled during active COVID-19. The sample comprised peripheral blood. In DNA form, the CDR3 reads TGTGCCAGCAGTTCAAAGGCAGGGTACAATCAGCCCCAGCATTTT. Amino acid sequence: CASSSKAGYNQPQHF.